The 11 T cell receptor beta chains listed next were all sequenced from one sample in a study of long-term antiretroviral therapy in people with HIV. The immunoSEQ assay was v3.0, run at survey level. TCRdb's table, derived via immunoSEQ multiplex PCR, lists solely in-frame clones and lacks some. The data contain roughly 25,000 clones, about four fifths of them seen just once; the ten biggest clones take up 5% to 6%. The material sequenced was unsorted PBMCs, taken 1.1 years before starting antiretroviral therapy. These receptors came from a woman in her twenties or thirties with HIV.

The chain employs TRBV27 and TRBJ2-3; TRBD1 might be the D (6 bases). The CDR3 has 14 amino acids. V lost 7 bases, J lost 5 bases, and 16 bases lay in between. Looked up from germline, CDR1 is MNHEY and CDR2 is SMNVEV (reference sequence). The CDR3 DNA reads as TGTGCCAGCACTCAGGGGTTCGGAGGAGATACGCAGTATTTT. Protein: CASTQGFGGDTQYF.

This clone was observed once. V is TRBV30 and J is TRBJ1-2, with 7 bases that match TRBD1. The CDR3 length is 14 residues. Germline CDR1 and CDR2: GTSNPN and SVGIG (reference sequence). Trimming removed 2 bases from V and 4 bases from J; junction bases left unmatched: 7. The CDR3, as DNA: TGTGCCTGGAGTTCAGGGGGGCGCGGCTATGGCTACACCTTC. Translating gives CAWSSGGRGYGYTF.

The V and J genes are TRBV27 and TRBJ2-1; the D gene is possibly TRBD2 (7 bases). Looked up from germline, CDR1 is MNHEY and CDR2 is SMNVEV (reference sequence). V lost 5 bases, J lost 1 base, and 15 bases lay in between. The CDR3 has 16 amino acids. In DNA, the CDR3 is TGTGCCAGCAGTAGGGGGACGGGGGGATCCTACAATGAGCAGTTCTTC. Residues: CASSRGTGGSYNEQFF.

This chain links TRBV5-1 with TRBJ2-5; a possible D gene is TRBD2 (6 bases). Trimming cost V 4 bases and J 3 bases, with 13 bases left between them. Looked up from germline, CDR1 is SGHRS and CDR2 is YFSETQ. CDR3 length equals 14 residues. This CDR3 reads CASSREPTEETQYF. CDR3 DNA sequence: TGCGCCAGCAGCCGGGAGCCGACGGAAGAGACCCAGTACTTC.

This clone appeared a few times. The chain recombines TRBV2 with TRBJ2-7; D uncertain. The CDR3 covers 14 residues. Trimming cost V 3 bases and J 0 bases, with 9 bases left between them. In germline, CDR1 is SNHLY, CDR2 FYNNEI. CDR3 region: CASSEGSFSYEQYF. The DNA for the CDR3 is TGTGCCAGCAGTGAGGGCAGCTTCTCCTACGAGCAGTACTTC.

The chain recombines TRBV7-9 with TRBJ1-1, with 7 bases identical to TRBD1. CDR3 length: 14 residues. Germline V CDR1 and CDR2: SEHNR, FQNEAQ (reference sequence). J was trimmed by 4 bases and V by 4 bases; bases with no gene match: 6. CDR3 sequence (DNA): TGTGCCAGCAGCTCGACAGGGAGTAGCACTGAAGCTTTCTTT. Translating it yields CASSSTGSSTEAFF.

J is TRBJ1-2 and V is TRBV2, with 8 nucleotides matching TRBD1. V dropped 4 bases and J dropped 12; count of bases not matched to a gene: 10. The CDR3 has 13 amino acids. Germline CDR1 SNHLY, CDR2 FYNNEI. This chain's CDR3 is CASSATRQGSHTF. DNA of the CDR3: TGTGCCAGCAGTGCGACTCGACAGGGGAGCCACACCTTC.

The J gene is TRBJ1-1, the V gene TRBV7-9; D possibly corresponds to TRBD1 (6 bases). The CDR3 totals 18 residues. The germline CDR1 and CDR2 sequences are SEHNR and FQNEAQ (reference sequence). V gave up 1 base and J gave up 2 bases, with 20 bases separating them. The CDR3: CASSLDPPGQIYNTEAFF. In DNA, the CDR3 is TGTGCCAGCAGCTTAGACCCCCCCGGACAGATTTATAACACTGAAGCTTTCTTT.

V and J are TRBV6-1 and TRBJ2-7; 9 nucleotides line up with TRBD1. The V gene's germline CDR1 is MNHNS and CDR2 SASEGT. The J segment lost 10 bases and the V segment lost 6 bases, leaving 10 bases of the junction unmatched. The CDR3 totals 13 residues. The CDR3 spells CASSTRQGDLQYV. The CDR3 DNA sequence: TGTGCCAGCAGCACTCGACAGGGGGACTTACAGTACGTC.

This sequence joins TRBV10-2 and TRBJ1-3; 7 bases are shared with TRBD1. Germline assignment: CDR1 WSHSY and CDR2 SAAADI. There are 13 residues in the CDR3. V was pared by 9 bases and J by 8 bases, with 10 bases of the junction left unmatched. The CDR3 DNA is TGCGCCAGTACCGGGACAGCGACGGACACCATATATTTT. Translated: CASTGTATDTIYF.

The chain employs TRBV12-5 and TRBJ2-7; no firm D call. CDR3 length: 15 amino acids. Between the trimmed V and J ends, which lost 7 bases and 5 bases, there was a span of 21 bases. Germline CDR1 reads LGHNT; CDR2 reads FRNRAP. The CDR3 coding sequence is TGTGCTAGTGCCGACGGTGGCGCCATTGGGAACGAGCAGTACGTC. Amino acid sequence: CASADGGAIGNEQYV.